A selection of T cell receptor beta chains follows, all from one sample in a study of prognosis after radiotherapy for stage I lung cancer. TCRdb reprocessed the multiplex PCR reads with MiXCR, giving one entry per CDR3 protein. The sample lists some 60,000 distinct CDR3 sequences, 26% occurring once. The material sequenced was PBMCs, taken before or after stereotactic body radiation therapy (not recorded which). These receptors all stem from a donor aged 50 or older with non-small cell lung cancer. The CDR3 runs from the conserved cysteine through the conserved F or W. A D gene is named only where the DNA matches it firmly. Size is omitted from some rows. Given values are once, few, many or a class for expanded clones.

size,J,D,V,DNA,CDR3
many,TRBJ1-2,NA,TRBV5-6,TGTGCCAGCAGCTTTCCCGGACGGAGTTATGGCTACACCTTC,CASSFPGRSYGYTF
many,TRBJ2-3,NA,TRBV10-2,TGCGCCAGCAGCTTGGACGGTTCTAGCACAGATACGCAGTATTTT,CASSLDGSSTDTQYF
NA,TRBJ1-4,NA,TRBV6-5,TGTGCCAGAAGTTACTCGAAAGGGGCCTGTGAAAAACTGTTTTTT,CARSYSKGACEKLFF
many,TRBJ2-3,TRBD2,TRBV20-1,TGCAGTGCACCCACCGCTAGCGGGGAGACAGATACGCAGTATTTT,CSAPTASGETDTQYF
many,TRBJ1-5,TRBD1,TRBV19,TGTGCCAGTAGTCCCTTGGACAGGGCCCAGCCCCAGCATTTT,CASSPLDRAQPQHF
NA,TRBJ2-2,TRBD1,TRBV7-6,TGTGCCAGCAGTGAGGGGACAGGGACCGGGGAGCTGTTTTTT,CASSEGTGTGELFF
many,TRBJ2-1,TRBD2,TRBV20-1,TGCAGTGCTAGACTAGCGGGGGGGCCTCGCAATGAGCAGTTCTTC,CSARLAGGPRNEQFF
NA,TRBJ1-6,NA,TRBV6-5,TGTGTCAGCAGTTACTCTGCCGGGGGGGAACTCCACTTT,CVSSYSAGGELHF
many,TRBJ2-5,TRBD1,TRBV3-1,TGTGCCAGCAGCCACCCGACAGGGGGGGTAGAGACCCAGTACTTC,CASSHPTGGVETQYF
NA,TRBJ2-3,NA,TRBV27,TGTGCCAGCAGCTTATCAGGCAGCCCGGATACGCAGTATTTT,CASSLSGSPDTQYF
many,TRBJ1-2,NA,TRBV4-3,TGCGCCAGCAGCCAAGATCACACAGGGACCGGCTACACCTTC,CASSQDHTGTGYTF
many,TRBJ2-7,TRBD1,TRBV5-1,TGCGCCAGCAGCTGGGACAGTGCCGAGCAGTACTTC,CASSWDSAEQYF
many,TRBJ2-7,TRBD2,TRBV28,TGTGCCAGCAGTCTGCCAACTAGCGGGTCAAACGAGCAGTACTTC,CASSLPTSGSNEQYF
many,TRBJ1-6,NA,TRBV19,TGTGCCAGTAGCTCTCAGGGAGGACCACCCCTCCACTTT,CASSSQGGPPLHF
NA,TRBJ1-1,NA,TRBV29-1,TGCAGCGTCGTACCAAGAGGGGCGACTCTGAACACTGAAGCTTTCTTT,CSVVPRGATLNTEAFF
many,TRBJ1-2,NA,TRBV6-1,TGTGCCAGCAGTAGTACAGGCGGCCTTGGCTACACCTTC,CASSSTGGLGYTF
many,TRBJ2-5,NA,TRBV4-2,TGTGCCAGCAGCCAAGAGCAACAAGGGACCCAGTACTTC,CASSQEQQGTQYF
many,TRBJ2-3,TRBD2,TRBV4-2,TGTGCCAGCAGCCAAGATGCAGGGCTAGCGGGGGCAGATACGCAGTATTTT,CASSQDAGLAGADTQYF
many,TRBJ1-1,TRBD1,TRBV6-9,TGTGCCAGCAGTTACTCCCCTATAGGGGGCGTTGGGGGCACTGAAGCTTTCTTT,CASSYSPIGGVGGTEAFF
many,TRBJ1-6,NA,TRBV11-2,TGTGCCAGCAGCTTAGGCAAGACGGTTAATTCACCCCTCCACTTT,CASSLGKTVNSPLHF
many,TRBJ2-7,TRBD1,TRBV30,TGTGCCTGGGAACCCGCCGGGACAGGGCCCTACGAGCAGTACTTC,CAWEPAGTGPYEQYF
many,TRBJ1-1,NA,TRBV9,TGTGCCAGCAGCGGAAGGGGGGCGGGAGCTTTCTTT,CASSGRGAGAFF
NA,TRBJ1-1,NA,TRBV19,TGTGCCAGTAGGGGAGGGGGGTCCAACACTGAAGCTTTCTTT,CASRGGGSNTEAFF
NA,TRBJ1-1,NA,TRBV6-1,TGTGCCAGCAGTCAGCCTGGTGAGGGACGAACTGAATCTTTCTTT,CASSQPGEGRTESFF